The next 16 T cell receptor beta chains were all read from a single sample in a study of blood T cell repertoires in COVID-19. Sequencing used immunoSEQ multiplex PCR; TCRdb keeps in-frame clones, though not all of them. The sample records some 210,000 clones, about 86% being singletons. The sample comprised PBMCs or T cells enriched from blood (not recorded which). The receptor source for this set is a woman between 45 and 60 years old with acute COVID-19.

The chain employs TRBV11-2 and TRBJ2-2; possible D gene TRBD1, 7 bases. In germline, CDR1 is SGHAT, CDR2 FQNNGV. V was clipped by 1 base and J by 6 bases, with 12 bases between them. The CDR3 extends over 15 amino acids. Here the CDR3 reads CASSLVGRGAGELFF. The CDR3 DNA follows: TGTGCCAGCAGCTTAGTGGGCAGGGGGGCCGGGGAGCTGTTTTTT.

V and J are TRBV28 and TRBJ1-2, with a possible D match to TRBD1 (6 bases). Between the trimmed V and J ends, which lost 5 bases and 3 bases, there was a span of 13 bases. CDR3 length equals 14 residues. Germline loops: CDR1 MDHEN, CDR2 SYDVKM. CDR3 sequence (DNA): TGTGCCAGCAGTGGACAGTCGACAGACTATGGCTACACCTTC. Protein product: CASSGQSTDYGYTF.

This rearrangement joins TRBV21-1 to TRBJ2-5; the DNA was not used to check the table's D call, TRBD1. TRBV21-1 is reported as a pseudogene. There are 15 residues in the CDR3. The CDR3 is CASSKAGTQQETQYF. The DNA of the CDR3 is TGTGCCAGCAGCAAAGCCGGGACACAACAAGAGACCCAGTACTTC.

This clone was seen only once. The chain joins TRBV19 to TRBJ2-2; the match to TRBD1 covers 10 bases. Germline loops: CDR1 LNHDA, CDR2 SQIVND (reference sequence). J gave up 5 bases and V 11 bases, and 5 bases lay outside the gene matches. The CDR3 has 13 residues. The CDR3 DNA reads as TGTGCCTTGGGGGGACAGGGGACCGGGGAGCTGTTTTTT. It translates to CALGGQGTGELFF.

Comments on this clone: This same CDR3 is encoded by further DNA sequences in the sample. The chain combines TRBV5-1 with TRBJ2-5; D unclear. Germline-derived CDR1 and CDR2 are SGHRS and YFSETQ. The CDR3 has 12 residues. The germline V and J ends were trimmed by 2 bases and 2 bases, with 4 bases remaining between them. The CDR3 region is CASSFNQETQYF. The CDR3 nucleotides are TGCGCCAGCAGCTTTAATCAAGAGACCCAGTACTTC.

This clone was detected only a few times. This rearrangement joins TRBV18 to TRBJ1-6; 7 bases are shared with TRBD1. Looked up from germline, CDR1 is KGHSH and CDR2 is LQKENI. V shed 3 bases and J 8 bases; nucleotides not matched to a gene: 7. The CDR3 spans 15 residues. CDR3 amino acids: CASSPGTAPDSPLHF. CDR3 sequence (DNA): TGTGCCAGCTCACCTGGGACAGCGCCCGATTCACCCCTCCACTTT.

The rearrangement uses TRBV7-9 and TRBJ1-1; D gene unclear. This CDR3 has 13 amino acids. CDR1 is SEHNR, CDR2 FQNEAQ, per germline (reference sequence). Trimming cost V 5 bases and J 0 bases, with 7 bases left between them. CDR3 loop: CASSREMNTEAFF. The CDR3 DNA reads TGTGCCAGCAGCCGAGAGATGAACACTGAAGCTTTCTTT.

The chain has TRBV4-1 and TRBJ2-7; 13 nucleotides align to TRBD2. Germline CDR1 MGHRA, CDR2 YSYEKL. This CDR3 comprises 16 residues. J gave up 6 bases and V 3 bases, and 8 bases lay outside the gene matches. This CDR3 reads CASSQPWTSGRSEQYF. The CDR3 nucleotides read TGCGCCAGCAGCCAGCCTTGGACTAGCGGGAGAAGCGAGCAGTACTTC.

The rearrangement uses TRBV30 and TRBJ1-1; 7 nucleotides agree with TRBD1. The trim removed 8 bases at V and 1 base at J, leaving 7 bases unmatched. Germline assignment: CDR1 GTSNPN and CDR2 SVGIG (reference sequence). The CDR3 covers 13 residues. CDR3 region: CAQLRTGNTEAFF. The CDR3 DNA sequence: TGTGCCCAACTTAGGACAGGGAACACTGAAGCTTTCTTT.

The chain recombines TRBV7-2 with TRBJ2-3; tentative D call: TRBD1 (6 bases). V was cut by 2 bases and J by 0 bases, with 9 bases left in between. The CDR3 covers 15 residues. Germline V CDR1 and CDR2: SGHTA, FQGNSA. The CDR3 region has the DNA TGTGCCAGCAGCTTATCAGGACAGAGCACAGATACGCAGTATTTT. The encoded protein is CASSLSGQSTDTQYF.

This chain links TRBV14 with TRBJ1-2, with 7 bases fitting TRBD1. J lost 0 bases, V lost 5 bases, and 6 bases had no gene match. From germline, CDR1 is SGHDN and CDR2 FVKESK. The CDR3 is 15 residues long. Here the CDR3 reads CASSKGQLTNYGYTF. The CDR3 DNA reads TGTGCCAGCAGCAAGGGACAGTTAACTAACTATGGCTACACCTTC.

The rearrangement links TRBV23-1 to TRBJ2-7; the D gene is possibly TRBD1 (6 bases). TRBV23-1 is an open reading frame whose function is uncertain. Trimming left V 4 bases short and J 8 bases short, with 15 bases between. The CDR3 loop spans 13 amino acids. The CDR3 DNA reads as TGCGCCAGCAGTCCCGCGGACAGAAAAAAGCAGTACTTC. It translates to CASSPADRKKQYF.

This chain uses TRBV30 with TRBJ1-2; tentatively, D is TRBD1 (6 bases). Germline V CDR1 and CDR2: GTSNPN, SVGIG (reference sequence). This CDR3 comprises 13 residues. V was trimmed by 2 bases and J by 3 bases, leaving 10 bases between them. CDR3 region: CAWSIGQYYGYTF. The CDR3 nucleotides read TGTGCCTGGAGTATAGGACAGTACTATGGCTACACCTTC.

V gene TRBV5-1 combines with J gene TRBJ2-2, with D perhaps TRBD1 (5 bases). Germline lookup yields CDR1 SGHRS and CDR2 YFSETQ. Trimming pared 1 base from V and 2 bases from J, leaving 12 bases between. The CDR3 totals 16 residues. CDR3 region: CASSLMGQVNTGELFF. In DNA form, the CDR3 reads TGCGCCAGCAGCTTGATGGGGCAGGTTAACACCGGGGAGCTGTTTTTT.

The chain joins TRBV19 to TRBJ1-6, with 10 bases matching TRBD1. CDR1 and CDR2 (germline): LNHDA, SQIVND (reference sequence). The ends lost 5 bases at V and 9 bases at J; junction bases unmatched: 10. This CDR3 has 16 residues. The CDR3 spells CASSSSGTGVISPLHF. CDR3 nucleotide sequence: TGTGCCAGTAGTTCTTCCGGGACAGGGGTCATTTCACCCCTCCACTTT. Combining the CDR3 with reference TRBV19 and TRBJ1-6 gives the whole variable domain DGGITQSPKYLFRKEGQNVTLSCEQNLNHDAMYWYRQDPGQGLRLIYYSQIVNDFQKGDIAEGYSVSREKKESFPLTVTSAQKNPTAFYLCASSSSGTGVISPLHFGNGTRLTVT.

The J gene is TRBJ1-1, the V gene TRBV28; 8 nucleotides match TRBD1. Trimming at V came to 6 bases and at J to 4 bases, leaving 19 bases not matched to a gene. The CDR3 runs to 18 residues. Germline lookup yields CDR1 MDHEN and CDR2 SYDVKM. CDR3 in DNA: TGTGCCAGCAGCCCCCCCAGGGGGCGGTTACCCCTGGGCACTGAAGCTTTCTTT. Its translation: CASSPPRGRLPLGTEAFF.